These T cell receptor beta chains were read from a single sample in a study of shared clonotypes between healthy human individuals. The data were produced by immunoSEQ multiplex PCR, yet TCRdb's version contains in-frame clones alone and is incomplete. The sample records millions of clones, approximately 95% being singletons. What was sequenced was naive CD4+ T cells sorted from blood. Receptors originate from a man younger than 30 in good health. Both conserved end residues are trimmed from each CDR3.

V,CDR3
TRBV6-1,ATINAGVGDTQY
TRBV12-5,ASGPPLGPSAYSPLH
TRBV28,ASSSVQETQY
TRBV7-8,ASSLVLPLSG
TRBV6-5,ASSSLAGGYNEQF
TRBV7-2,ASSSGMNTEAF
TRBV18,ASSIRQVGDTEAF
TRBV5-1,ASSLVQGINTEAF
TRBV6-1,ASSGLAGQETQY
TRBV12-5,ASGSLNFYGYT
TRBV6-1,ASSARQGGPYEQY
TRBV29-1,SVEPQQGTYGYT
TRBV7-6,ASSSIQGYTEAF
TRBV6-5,ASSYRDPSGNTIY
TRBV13,ASSVDVAGVPNEQF
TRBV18,ASSGSRTDYGYT
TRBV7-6,ASTIGSWSGSGEQY
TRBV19,ASRTGTGGSPLH
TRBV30,AWGTDRTHSPLH
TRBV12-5,ASGLAGVIFGEQY
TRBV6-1,ASKAGSSGNTIY
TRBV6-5,ASSYPPLDSDYEQY